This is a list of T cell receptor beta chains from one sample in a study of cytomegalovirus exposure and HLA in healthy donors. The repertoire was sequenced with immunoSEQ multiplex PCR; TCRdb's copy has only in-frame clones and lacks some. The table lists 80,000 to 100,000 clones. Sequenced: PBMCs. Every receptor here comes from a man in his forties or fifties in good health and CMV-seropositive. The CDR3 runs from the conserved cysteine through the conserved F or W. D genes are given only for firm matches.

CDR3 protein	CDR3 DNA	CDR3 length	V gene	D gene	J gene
CASSLGAVRSSYNEQFF	TGTGCCAGCAGCTTGGGTGCGGTGAGGAGCTCCTACAATGAGCAGTTCTTC	17	TRBV5-6	.	TRBJ2-1
CASSQGTAYGYTF	TGTGCCAGCAGCCAAGGGACAGCTTATGGCTACACCTTC	13	TRBV14	.	TRBJ1-2
CAWSFGNSYNEQFF	TGTGCCTGGAGTTTCGGGAACTCCTACAATGAGCAGTTCTTC	14	TRBV30	.	TRBJ2-1
CANTSGGGPDTQYF	TGTGCCAACACTAGCGGTGGAGGGCCAGATACGCAGTATTTT	14	TRBV6-4	TRBD2	TRBJ2-3
CASSRGGLAVSSYNEQFF	TGTGCCAGCAGCCGAGGGGGACTAGCGGTGAGCTCCTACAATGAGCAGTTCTTC	18	TRBV7-9	TRBD2	TRBJ2-1
CAWSATQGQPQHF	TGTGCCTGGAGTGCGACCCAGGGTCAGCCCCAGCATTTT	13	TRBV30	.	TRBJ1-5
CASSSTASNTEAFF	TGTGCCAGCAGTTCCACAGCTTCCAACACTGAAGCTTTCTTT	14	TRBV27	.	TRBJ1-1
CASSLIIAGNFNEQFF	TGTGCCAGCAGTCTGATCATAGCGGGAAACTTCAATGAGCAGTTCTTC	16	TRBV28	TRBD2	TRBJ2-1
CASSPSTSGKYNEQFF	TGCGCCAGCAGCCCTTCAACTAGCGGGAAATACAATGAGCAGTTCTTC	16	TRBV5-1	TRBD2	TRBJ2-1
CASSQDLGTGIGYGYTF	TGCGCCAGCAGCCAAGATTTGGGGACAGGAATAGGCTATGGCTACACCTTC	17	TRBV4-3	TRBD1	TRBJ1-2
CAWSPTGDQPQHF	TGTGCCTGGAGTCCCACAGGGGACCAGCCCCAGCATTTT	13	TRBV30	TRBD1	TRBJ1-5
CASSAPRDNEKLFF	TGTGCCAGCAGCGCCCCACGGGATAATGAAAAACTGTTTTTT	14	TRBV7-9	.	TRBJ1-4
CASSRWLAGGPGYEQYF	TGTGCCAGCAGTCGTTGGCTAGCGGGAGGGCCGGGATACGAGCAGTACTTC	17	TRBV27	TRBD2	TRBJ2-7
CSVGFEQHNGYTF	TGCAGCGTTGGATTCGAACAGCATAATGGCTACACCTTC	13	TRBV29-1	.	TRBJ1-2
CASAPGQGAINIQYF	TGTGCCAGCGCACCGGGACAGGGGGCGATTAACATTCAGTACTTC	15	TRBV18	TRBD1	TRBJ2-4
CSVEDPWQGAYEQYF	TGCAGCGTTGAAGACCCATGGCAGGGGGCGTACGAGCAGTACTTC	15	TRBV29-1	TRBD1	TRBJ2-7
CASAGGTEAFF	TGTGCCAGCGCAGGGGGCACTGAAGCTTTCTTT	11	TRBV6-6	TRBD1	TRBJ1-1
CASSQGPEETQYF	TGCGCCAGCAGCCAAGGGCCTGAAGAGACCCAGTACTTC	13	TRBV4-3	.	TRBJ2-5
CASSLGQGANGYTF	TGTGCCAGCAGTTTAGGGCAGGGGGCAAATGGCTACACCTTC	14	TRBV27	TRBD1	TRBJ1-2
CASTQPSGTHNEQFF	TGTGCCAGCACCCAGCCTAGCGGGACCCACAATGAGCAGTTCTTC	15	TRBV7-9	TRBD2	TRBJ2-1
CASSLPGSTSYEQYF	TGTGCCAGCAGCTTGCCCGGGAGTACCTCCTACGAGCAGTACTTC	15	TRBV7-9	.	TRBJ2-7
CASSVTSGRGETQYF	TGTGCCAGCAGTGTGACTAGCGGGAGGGGAGAGACCCAGTACTTC	15	TRBV6-1	TRBD2	TRBJ2-5
CASSPSSGTSTDTQYF	TGTGCCAGCTCACCGTCTAGCGGGACTAGCACAGATACGCAGTATTTT	16	TRBV18	TRBD2	TRBJ2-3
CASSVRTGVDEQFF	TGTGCCAGCAGCGTAAGGACAGGGGTCGATGAGCAGTTCTTC	14	TRBV9	TRBD1	TRBJ2-1
CASSTLGDSPLHF	TGTGCCAGCAGTACCCTCGGGGATTCACCCCTCCACTTT	13	TRBV27	.	TRBJ1-6
CSVEVQSNQPQHF	TGCAGCGTTGAAGTACAGAGCAATCAGCCCCAGCATTTT	13	TRBV29-1	.	TRBJ1-5
CASSIGQAIETQYF	TGTGCCAGTAGTATCGGACAGGCCATTGAGACCCAGTACTTC	14	TRBV19	TRBD1	TRBJ2-5
CASQIRGQPQHF	TGTGCCAGTCAGATCAGGGGTCAGCCCCAGCATTTT	12	TRBV6-1	.	TRBJ1-5
CASSHIQGRDGYTF	TGTGCCAGCAGCCATATTCAGGGGAGAGATGGCTACACCTTC	14	TRBV14	.	TRBJ1-2
CSARDSNEQFF	TGCAGTGCACGAGACAGCAATGAGCAGTTCTTC	11	TRBV20-1	.	TRBJ2-1
CASSLGVAGSNIQYF	TGTGCCAGCAGCTTAGGGGTAGCGGGAAGTAACATTCAGTACTTC	15	TRBV11-2	TRBD2	TRBJ2-4
CASSYRPPPLNTEAFF	TGTGCCAGCAGTTACAGACCACCACCCCTGAACACTGAAGCTTTCTTT	16	TRBV27	.	TRBJ1-1
CASSLGSTQETQYF	TGTGCTAGCAGCTTAGGATCTACCCAAGAGACCCAGTACTTC	14	TRBV7-7	.	TRBJ2-5
CASSPDSNTEAFF	TGTGCCAGCTCACCAGACAGTAACACTGAAGCTTTCTTT	13	TRBV18	.	TRBJ1-1
CASSPGGAEDTQYF	TGCGCCAGCAGCCCCGGCGGGGCCGAAGATACGCAGTATTTT	14	TRBV5-1	.	TRBJ2-3
CATSRPDSFEKLFF	TGTGCCACCAGTCGCCCAGACAGTTTTGAAAAACTGTTTTTT	14	TRBV15	.	TRBJ1-4
CASSLSLVFYNEQFF	TGTGCCAGCAGCTTATCTCTTGTTTTCTACAATGAGCAGTTCTTC	15	TRBV7-9	.	TRBJ2-1
CASSEAGGFGYGYTF	TGTGCCAGCTCAGAGGCTGGGGGGTTCGGCTATGGCTACACCTTC	15	TRBV18	.	TRBJ1-2
CASSTLEGRGETQYF	TGTGCCAGTAGTACCCTAGAGGGGAGGGGGGAGACCCAGTACTTC	15	TRBV19	.	TRBJ2-5
CAWSSRQPPLTGELFF	TGTGCCTGGAGCTCCCGACAGCCACCCCTCACCGGGGAGCTGTTTTTT	16	TRBV30	.	TRBJ2-2
CASSSRLAGVETQYF	TGTGCCAGCAGCTCAAGACTAGCGGGGGTAGAGACCCAGTACTTC	15	TRBV11-2	TRBD2	TRBJ2-5
CAISQPRLAGGPPSSYNEQFF	TGTGCCATCAGCCAACCCCGACTAGCGGGAGGGCCCCCAAGCTCCTACAATGAGCAGTTCTTC	21	TRBV10-3	TRBD2	TRBJ2-1
CASTDSGDKTSRGYTF	TGTGCCAGCACCGATTCCGGGGACAAGACCTCTCGTGGCTACACCTTC	16	TRBV7-2	.	TRBJ1-2